The 22 T cell receptor beta chains below all came from one sample that was sequenced in a study of blood T cell repertoires in COVID-19. Measured with immunoSEQ multiplex PCR; TCRdb has only the in-frame clones, and not every one. The profile covers fewer than 700,000 clones, with around nine tenths appearing a single time and around 8% taken by the ten largest. Sequenced material: peripheral blood. These receptors were collected from a woman aged 45-59 years with COVID-19, enrolled during active disease.

The chain employs TRBV9 and TRBJ2-3; weak D call: TRBD1 (6 bases). Trimming left V 4 bases short and J 2 bases short, with 11 bases between. Germline V gene data show CDR1 as SGDLS and CDR2 as YYNGEE. The length of the CDR3 is 14 residues. In DNA, the CDR3 is TGTGCCAGCAGCCCCACAGGGTCCACAGATACGCAGTATTTT. It yields the protein CASSPTGSTDTQYF.

This clone was counted a few times. This chain links TRBV5-1 with TRBJ2-7, with 9 bases fitting TRBD1. Germline CDR1 is SGHRS and CDR2 is YFSETQ. This CDR3 has 13 amino acids. Germline trimming cut 5 bases from V and 5 bases from J; bases unmatched to any gene: 5. CDR3 residues: CASRTGTGNEQYF. CDR3 bases: TGCGCCAGCAGGACCGGGACAGGGAACGAGCAGTACTTC.

On this clone: A read error may account for a junction end that differs from germline. The chain links TRBV30 to TRBJ2-3, with 8 bases identical to TRBD2. Germline V gives CDR1 GTSNPN, CDR2 SVGIG (reference sequence). This CDR3 has 13 residues. The DNA for the CDR3 is TGTGCCGGGAGCCCGGGGGGGCCGGATACGCAGTATTTT. Translated: CAGSPGGPDTQYF.

With respect to this clone: Other DNA sequences in the sample encode the same CDR3. The chain employs TRBV9 and TRBJ1-2; TRBD1 aligns across 8 bases. Per the germline V gene, CDR1 is SGDLS and CDR2 is YYNGEE. This CDR3 is built from 12 residues. Germline trimming cut 0 bases from V and 8 bases from J; bases unmatched to any gene: 0. The CDR3 reads CASSVGQGGYTF. The CDR3 nucleotides are TGTGCCAGCAGCGTAGGACAGGGGGGCTACACCTTC.

As DNA, the CDR3 is TGTGCCAGCAGCTTAGCGCGGGCTAGCGGGGACACCGGGGAGCTGTTTTTT. Its protein product is CASSLARASGDTGELFF. This chain uses TRBV7-9 with TRBJ2-2; 9 bases map to TRBD2. This CDR3 contains 17 residues. V lost 0 bases, J lost 3 bases, and 5 bases stayed unmatched. Germline V gene sequence: CDR1 SEHNR, CDR2 FQNEAQ (reference sequence).

The gene calls are TRBV19 and TRBJ2-2, with 14 bases fitting TRBD2. This CDR3 has 17 residues. Germline CDR1 is LNHDA and CDR2 is SQIVND (reference sequence). The trim removed 5 bases at V and 3 bases at J, leaving 5 bases unmatched. This CDR3 is CASSLRLAGGDTGELFF. The CDR3 DNA reads as TGTGCCAGTAGTCTTCGACTAGCGGGGGGGGACACCGGGGAGCTGTTTTTT.

This chain links TRBV25-1 with TRBJ1-1; TRBD1 might be the D (5 bases). Germline V gene sequence: CDR1 MGHDK, CDR2 SYGVNS. V shed 1 base and J shed 6 bases, with 12 bases lying between them. The CDR3 runs 14 residues. CDR3 sequence reads: CASSEWEGQSEAFF. CDR3 bases: TGTGCCAGCAGTGAATGGGAGGGGCAATCTGAAGCTTTCTTT.

V gene TRBV19 combines with J gene TRBJ2-2, with 11 bases that match TRBD2. Germline trimming cut 6 bases from V and 6 bases from J; bases unmatched to any gene: 6. Germline V lookup: CDR1 LNHDA, CDR2 SQIVND (reference sequence). CDR3 length: 15 amino acids. CDR3 amino acids: CASRQLLAGAGELFF. The CDR3 bases are TGTGCCAGTAGACAGTTACTAGCGGGGGCCGGGGAGCTGTTTTTT.

The J gene is TRBJ2-3, the V gene TRBV9; 10 bases are shared with TRBD2. The CDR3 contains 16 residues. J gave up 2 bases and V 3 bases, and 6 bases lay outside the gene matches. Germline values: CDR1 SGDLS, CDR2 YYNGEE. The CDR3 DNA follows: TGTGCCAGCAGCGGTTCTAGCGGGGGTCCCACAGATACGCAGTATTTT. Translation: CASSGSSGGPTDTQYF.

The genes are TRBV7-9 and TRBJ2-3; TRBD2 matches at 12 bases. The junction had 11 bases not matched to a gene; V was cut back by 2 bases and J by 5 bases. Per germline, CDR1 SEHNR and CDR2 FQNEAQ (reference sequence). CDR3 length equals 18 residues. The CDR3 nucleotides read TGTGCCAGCAGCTTAATTCTAGCGGGGGGGCCTGAGGGAGATACGCAGTATTTT. As protein: CASSLILAGGPEGDTQYF.

The V and J genes are TRBV5-6 and TRBJ2-7, with 10 nucleotides matching TRBD2. The junction had 3 bases not matched to a gene; V was cut back by 2 bases and J by 1 base. The CDR3 has 15 amino acids. CDR1 is SGHDT and CDR2 is YYEEEE in the germline V gene. This CDR3 is CASSFSGGSSYEQYF. The CDR3, as DNA: TGTGCCAGCAGCTTTAGCGGGGGGAGTTCCTACGAGCAGTACTTC.

J is TRBJ1-1 and V is TRBV7-9; 10 nucleotides agree with TRBD1. CDR1 is SEHNR and CDR2 is FQNEAQ in the germline V gene (reference sequence). Trimming took 5 bases from V and 4 from J; bases not matched to a gene: 7. This CDR3 contains 15 residues. CDR3: CASSHGQGVFTEAFF. DNA of the CDR3: TGTGCCAGCAGCCACGGACAGGGGGTTTTCACTGAAGCTTTCTTT.

The CDR3: CASSYWGGSTDTQYF. The CDR3, as DNA: TGTGCCAGCAGTTACTGGGGGGGTAGCACAGATACGCAGTATTTT. The chain employs TRBV6-5 and TRBJ2-3; 7 bases line up with TRBD2. With 1 base clipped from V and 0 bases from J, the junction kept 1 base outside the gene matches. The CDR3 is made up of 15 amino acids. The germline CDR1 and CDR2 sequences are MNHEY and SVGAGI.

The chain carries TRBV6-6 and TRBJ1-1, with TRBD1 matching 7 bases. CDR1 MNHNY and CDR2 SVGAGI come from the germline V gene (reference sequence). This CDR3 has 15 amino acids. With V trimmed by 2 bases and J by 1 base, 4 bases remained unmatched. CDR3: CASSYPRTGNTEAFF. The CDR3 nucleotides read TGTGCCAGCAGTTACCCTAGGACAGGGAACACTGAAGCTTTCTTT.

The chain employs TRBV2 and TRBJ1-3; 9 nucleotides agree with TRBD1. Germline-derived CDR1 and CDR2 are SNHLY and FYNNEI. V trimming: 6 bases; J trimming: 7 bases; junction bases outside the gene matches: 7. The CDR3 is made up of 14 amino acids. Here the CDR3 reads CASRPDRGDNTIYF. In nucleotides, the CDR3 is TGTGCCAGCAGACCCGACAGGGGGGATAACACCATATATTTT.

The rearrangement links TRBV7-3 to TRBJ1-1; D is perhaps TRBD1 (5 bases). Between the trimmed V and J ends, which lost 3 bases and 2 bases, there was a span of 7 bases. The germline V gene has CDR1 SGHTA and CDR2 FQGTGA. This CDR3 is built from 13 residues. The CDR3 loop is CASSLTANTEAFF. The CDR3 DNA follows: TGTGCCAGCAGCTTGACAGCAAACACTGAAGCTTTCTTT.

Of note for this clone: The same CDR3 arises from other DNA sequences in this sample as well. CDR3 in amino acids: CASSPYSNQPQHF. Here the CDR3 DNA reads TGCGCCAGCAGCCCCTATAGCAATCAGCCCCAGCATTTT. The chain links TRBV5-1 to TRBJ1-5; the D is unclear. The CDR3 has 13 residues. Germline CDR1 and CDR2: SGHRS and YFSETQ. V dropped 4 bases and J dropped 0 bases, with 5 bases sitting between them. The whole variable domain, remainder taken from reference TRBV5-1 and TRBJ1-5, is KAGVTQTPRYLIKTRGQQVTLSCSPISGHRSVSWYQQTPGQGLQFLFEYFSETQRNKGNFPGRFSGRQFSNSRSEMNVSTLELGDSALYLCASSPYSNQPQHFGDGTRLSIL.

The CDR3 coding sequence is TGTGCCAGCAGTTTTGGGCAGGGGTCCACCGGGGAGCTGTTTTTT. It specifies CASSFGQGSTGELFF. The chain couples TRBV28 to TRBJ2-2; D perhaps matches TRBD1 (6 bases). V was cut by 3 bases and J by 4 bases, with 12 bases left in between. The CDR3 length is 15 residues. CDR1 is MDHEN and CDR2 is SYDVKM in the germline V gene.

The chain uses TRBV6-5 and TRBJ1-2; D unclear. Looked up from germline, CDR1 is MNHEY and CDR2 is SVGAGI. The CDR3 totals 14 residues. V was shortened by 7 bases and J by 4 bases, with 16 bases between the two germline ends. Here the CDR3 DNA reads TGTGCCAGCATGAGGGAGGCAACTCCCTATGGCTACACCTTC. Protein sequence: CASMREATPYGYTF.

The chain is built from TRBV19 and TRBJ2-5, with D perhaps matching TRBD2 (5 bases). The germline V and J ends were trimmed by 3 bases and 1 base, with 6 bases remaining between them. The CDR3 has 13 amino acids. Looked up from germline, CDR1 is LNHDA and CDR2 is SQIVND (reference sequence). CDR3 in DNA: TGTGCCAGTAGTATCGGACTCCAAGAGACCCAGTACTTC. Amino acid sequence: CASSIGLQETQYF.

The genes are TRBV25-1 and TRBJ1-1, with 9 bases fitting TRBD1. Germline trimming cut 8 bases from V and 0 bases from J; bases unmatched to any gene: 1. The CDR3 length is 13 residues. Per the germline V gene, CDR1 is MGHDK and CDR2 is SYGVNS. CDR3 amino acids: CASGDRVNTEAFF. CDR3 nucleotide sequence: TGTGCCAGCGGGGACAGGGTGAACACTGAAGCTTTCTTT.

This CDR3 reads CASSLLTDMNTEAFF. The CDR3 DNA follows: TGTGCCAGCAGCTTATTGACAGATATGAACACTGAAGCTTTCTTT. The chain uses TRBV7-8 and TRBJ1-1; tentatively, D is TRBD1 (5 bases). Germline loops: CDR1 SGHVS, CDR2 FQNEAQ. V shed 2 bases and J shed 0 bases, with 10 bases lying between them. This CDR3 contains 15 residues.